A selection of T cell receptor beta chains follows, all from one sample in a study of CD8+ T cells in alopecia areata. Measured with immunoSEQ multiplex PCR; TCRdb has only the in-frame clones, and not every one. The table shows about 140,000 clones, with 65% to 90% occurring only once. The specimen comprised CD8+ T cells sorted from blood, sampled at week 4, from a patient treated with tofacitinib. The receptors derive from a human donor with alopecia areata. Both conserved end residues are part of each CDR3. The D gene is left open where the match is weak. Part of the rows lack a size; the others show once, few, many or a class for expanded clones.

V,J,D,size,DNA,CDR3
TRBV10-3,TRBJ2-7,-,-,TGTGCCATCAGTCCCCGGACTAACTCCTACGAGCAGTACTTC,CAISPRTNSYEQYF
TRBV6-5,TRBJ2-7,TRBD1,-,TGTGCCAGCACGCGCAGTGGGACAGGGGTTTACGAGCAGTACTTC,CASTRSGTGVYEQYF
TRBV10-3,TRBJ2-1,-,-,TGTGCCATCAGTGGCGGTACTGCCATAGATGAGCAGTTCTTC,CAISGGTAIDEQFF
TRBV7-2,TRBJ2-3,-,-,TGTGCCAGCAGCTTCGTCTCAGGAGGGGATACGCAGTATTTT,CASSFVSGGDTQYF
TRBV23-1,TRBJ2-2,-,-,TGCGCCAGCAGTCGGAGCGGGACACGGAACACCGGGGAGCTGTTTTTT,CASSRSGTRNTGELFF
TRBV7-6,TRBJ2-5,-,-,TGTGCCAGCAGCTTCGTCCCGGAAGAGACCCAGTACTTC,CASSFVPEETQYF
TRBV23-1,TRBJ2-3,TRBD1,-,TGCGCCAGCAAAAGGGACAGGGATCGGCAAGATACGCAGTATTTT,CASKRDRDRQDTQYF
TRBV13,TRBJ1-1,-,-,TGTGCCAGCAGCTTATCGGGGGCGGCTTTCTTT,CASSLSGAAFF
TRBV7-6,TRBJ2-1,TRBD2,-,TGTGCCAGCAAAGGTCTAGCGGGAGGCAATGAGCAGTTCTTC,CASKGLAGGNEQFF
TRBV4-3,TRBJ2-7,TRBD2,-,TGCGCCAGCAGCCAAGTGGGAGGGACGATATACGAGCAGTACTTC,CASSQVGGTIYEQYF
TRBV7-8,TRBJ1-5,TRBD1,-,TGTGCCAGCAGCGGGGACAGCCATAGCAATCAGCCCCAGCATTTT,CASSGDSHSNQPQHF
TRBV7-9,TRBJ2-1,-,few,TGTGCCAGCAGCTTAGTGCAGGACGAGCAGTTCTTC,CASSLVQDEQFF
TRBV27,TRBJ2-1,TRBD1,-,TGTGCCAGCAGCCCCAGGACAGGGATGAATGAGCAGTTCTTC,CASSPRTGMNEQFF
TRBV5-1,TRBJ2-7,-,-,TGCGCCAGCAGCTTGCCGACGGACTGGGGCGAGCAGTACTTC,CASSLPTDWGEQYF
TRBV28,TRBJ2-7,TRBD2,once,TGTGCCAGCGGGAGGATAGCGGGGGGCTCCTACGAGCAGTACTTC,CASGRIAGGSYEQYF
TRBV6-5,TRBJ2-2,TRBD2,-,TGTGCCAGCAGTGCCCTCGGGGGGGCCACCGGGGAGCTGTTTTTT,CASSALGGATGELFF
TRBV5-1,TRBJ2-1,-,-,TGCGCCAGCAGCTTGACGTTTAAGGACTCTTACAATGAGCAGTTCTTC,CASSLTFKDSYNEQFF
TRBV7-9,TRBJ2-7,-,-,TGTGCCAGCAGCTCCCGGGCAGGTCTCTACCCGGGGGAGCAGTACTTC,CASSSRAGLYPGEQYF
TRBV7-9,TRBJ2-5,-,-,TGTGCCAGCAGCCCTGAGGGAGCTCAAGAGACCCAGTACTTC,CASSPEGAQETQYF
TRBV15,TRBJ2-1,TRBD2,-,TGTGCCACCAGCAGAGATCGACTAGCTCTTGCAATTGGTGAGCAGTTCTTC,CATSRDRLALAIGEQFF
TRBV5-1,TRBJ2-7,-,few,TGCGCCAGCAGCTTGGGACGGAGCTCCTACGAGCAGTACTTC,CASSLGRSSYEQYF
TRBV10-3,TRBJ2-7,-,-,TGTGCCATCAGTGTTCCCGGGAACGACGAGCAGTACTTC,CAISVPGNDEQYF
TRBV23-1,TRBJ2-2,-,-,TGCGCCAGCAGTCCCCCTCGGGGGTTCACCGGGGAGCTGTTTTTT,CASSPPRGFTGELFF
TRBV25-1,TRBJ2-5,-,few,TGTGCCAGCAGCTCCGGACCTGAAGAGACCCAGTACTTC,CASSSGPEETQYF
TRBV30,TRBJ2-7,-,-,TGTGCCTGGATGAGAGACTACGAGCAGTACTTC,CAWMRDYEQYF
TRBV9,TRBJ2-3,TRBD2,-,TGTGCCAGCAGCGTCGGGGGGGCTAGCACAGATACGCAGTATTTT,CASSVGGASTDTQYF
TRBV6-1,TRBJ2-7,-,-,TGTGCCAGCACCCCAGGGTTCGCGGAAGAGCAGTACTTC,CASTPGFAEEQYF
TRBV30,TRBJ2-3,TRBD2,once,TGTGCCTGGACAGGACTAGCGGGGGTAGATACGCAGTATTTT,CAWTGLAGVDTQYF
TRBV11-2,TRBJ2-1,-,-,TGTGCCAGCAGCTTAGATGAGCAGTTCTTC,CASSLDEQFF
TRBV2,TRBJ2-3,-,-,TGTGCCAGCAGTGCGGGGGACAGCACAGATACGCAGTATTTT,CASSAGDSTDTQYF